This T cell receptor beta chain was documented in a study of CD8+ T cells in alopecia areata. Following RNA extraction, reverse transcription yielded cDNA that acted as the sequencing template. Produced via immunoSEQ multiplex PCR; TCRdb's table is partial and in-frame only. The repertoire holds about 270,000 clones, with around three fifths as singletons. Sample treatment: oral pan-JAK inhibitor, 5-10 mg twice daily. This TCR was sampled from a human donor with alopecia areata. Here the sequenced sample was CD4+ T cells sorted from blood, taken around week 53, from a patient treated with tofacitinib.

The CDR3 DNA sequence: TGTGCCAGCGAAGGGACTCAAGCAGATACGCAGTATTTT. Translation: CASEGTQADTQYF. The chain recombines TRBV27 with TRBJ2-3; D perhaps matches TRBD2 (6 bases). CDR3 size: 13 residues. Per the germline V gene, CDR1 is MNHEY and CDR2 is SMNVEV (reference sequence). The V end lost 8 bases, the J end lost 4 bases, and 13 bases lay between the germline ends.